Sequencing of this T cell receptor beta chain was carried out in a study of blood T cell repertoires in COVID-19. The wider study: T cells, B-cell-depleted T cells, or PBMCs supplied cDNA or gDNA.

This clone occurred once. The authors' processing: The authors estimated nucleated cell counts from reference gene primer amplification. Profiled with immunoSEQ multiplex PCR; TCRdb holds only in-frame clones, not every one. V, J and clone size were drawn from that table, and D and trimming were deduced from the DNA. Of some 69,000 clones listed, 81% were seen once; the top ten hold approximately 22%. V was clipped by 8 bases and J by 1 base, with 11 bases between them. Germline assignment: CDR1 SEHNR and CDR2 FQNEAQ (reference sequence). This CDR3 has 14 amino acids. The V and J genes are TRBV7-9 and TRBJ2-2; a weak D match, TRBD2 (6 bases). The material sequenced was peripheral blood. This TCR was recovered from a woman aged 65 to 85 with acute or convalescent COVID-19. The CDR3 loop reads CASLEGGNTGELFF. The CDR3, as DNA: TGTGCCAGCCTCGAGGGAGGGAACACCGGGGAGCTGTTTTTT.